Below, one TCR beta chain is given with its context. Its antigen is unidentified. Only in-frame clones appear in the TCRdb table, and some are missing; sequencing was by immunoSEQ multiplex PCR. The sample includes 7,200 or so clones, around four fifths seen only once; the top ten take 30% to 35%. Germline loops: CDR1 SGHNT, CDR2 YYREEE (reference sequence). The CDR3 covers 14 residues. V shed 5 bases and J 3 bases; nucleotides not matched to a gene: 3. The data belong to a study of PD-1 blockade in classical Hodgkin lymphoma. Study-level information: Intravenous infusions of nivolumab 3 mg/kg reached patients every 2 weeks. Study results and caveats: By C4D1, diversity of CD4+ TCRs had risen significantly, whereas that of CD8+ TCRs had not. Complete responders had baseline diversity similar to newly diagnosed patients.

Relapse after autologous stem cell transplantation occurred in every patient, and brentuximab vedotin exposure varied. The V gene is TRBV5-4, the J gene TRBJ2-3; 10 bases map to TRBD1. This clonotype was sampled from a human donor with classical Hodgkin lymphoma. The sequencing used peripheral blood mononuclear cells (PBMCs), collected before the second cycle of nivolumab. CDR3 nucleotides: TGTGCCAGCAGACGGGACAGGGGAACAGATACGCAGTATTTT. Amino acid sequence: CASRRDRGTDTQYF.